A selection of T cell receptor beta chains follows, all from one sample in a study of blood T cell repertoires in COVID-19. The data were produced by immunoSEQ multiplex PCR, yet TCRdb's version contains in-frame clones alone and is incomplete. In the table there are more than 200,000 clones, about 90% of which are singletons. Material for sequencing was peripheral blood. The source is a woman aged 55-69 years with acute or convalescent COVID-19. The CDR3 runs from the conserved cysteine through the conserved F or W. A D gene is named only where the DNA matches it firmly. Rows may omit the clone size; those that give it use once, few, many or a size class.

.,.,TRBJ2-2,TRBV5-1,CASSLLPGNTGELFF,TGCGCCAGCAGCTTGCTCCCGGGAAACACCGGGGAGCTGTTTTTT
.,TRBD1,TRBJ1-5,TRBV19,CASSMDRGRNQPQHF,TGTGCCAGTAGTATGGACAGGGGAAGGAATCAGCCCCAGCATTTT
.,TRBD1,TRBJ1-5,TRBV6-8,CASSYGQGLNQPQHF,TGTGCCAGCAGTTACGGACAGGGGTTAAATCAGCCCCAGCATTTT
.,.,TRBJ2-2,TRBV9,CASSASGGSRTGELFF,TGTGCCAGCAGCGCGAGCGGAGGGTCCCGCACCGGGGAGCTGTTTTTT
.,.,TRBJ1-1,TRBV4-2,CASSLFMNTEAFF,TGTGCCAGCAGCCTTTTCATGAACACTGAAGCTTTCTTT
.,.,TRBJ1-1,TRBV4-2,CASSQRTARAEAFF,TGTGCCAGCAGCCAACGGACAGCCCGGGCTGAAGCTTTCTTT
.,TRBD2,TRBJ2-5,TRBV5-1,CASSLATSGGKETQYF,TGCGCCAGCAGCTTGGCTACTAGCGGGGGGAAAGAGACCCAGTACTTC
.,TRBD1,TRBJ2-7,TRBV6-5,CASSYSPDRVYEQYF,TGTGCCAGCAGTTACTCCCCGGACAGGGTATACGAGCAGTACTTC
.,TRBD1,TRBJ1-4,TRBV11-2,CASSLSRGTNEKLFF,TGTGCCAGCAGCTTAAGCAGGGGGACTAATGAAAAACTGTTTTTT
.,.,TRBJ1-1,TRBV30,CAWSAQLGHPNTEAFF,TGTGCCTGGAGTGCCCAACTTGGACACCCGAACACTGAAGCTTTCTTT
.,.,TRBJ1-3,TRBV6-5,CASSYVGGSGNTIYF,TGTGCCAGCAGTTACGTCGGGGGGTCTGGAAACACCATATATTTT
.,.,TRBJ1-1,TRBV11-2,CASSLTQNTEAFF,TGTGCCAGCAGCTTAACTCAGAACACTGAAGCTTTCTTT
.,TRBD1,TRBJ2-7,TRBV27,CASSYQGVSYEQYF,TGTGCCAGCAGTTACCAGGGGGTATCCTACGAGCAGTACTTC
.,TRBD1,TRBJ2-2,TRBV6-4,CASSDKGQANTGELFF,TGTGCCAGCAGTGATAAGGGACAGGCGAACACCGGGGAGCTGTTTTTT
many,.,TRBJ1-1,TRBV5-1,CASSLGPSDEAFF,TGCGCCAGCAGCCTCGGGCCTAGCGATGAAGCTTTCTTT
.,TRBD1,TRBJ1-4,TRBV10-3,CAISQGAGNEKLFF,TGTGCCATCAGTCAGGGGGCGGGTAATGAAAAACTGTTTTTT
few,.,TRBJ1-2,TRBV10-2,CASSAGLGYGYTF,TGCGCCAGCAGTGCGGGGTTGGGTTATGGCTACACCTTC
.,TRBD1,TRBJ2-1,TRBV6-5,CASSSLGQGWNEQFF,TGTGCCAGCAGTTCCCTCGGACAGGGTTGGAATGAGCAGTTCTTC
.,.,TRBJ2-5,TRBV30,CAWSADLTETQYF,TGTGCCTGGAGTGCCGACTTGACAGAGACCCAGTACTTC
once,.,TRBJ1-2,TRBV5-4,CASSPGLYYYGYTF,TGTGCCAGCAGCCCAGGACTCTACTACTATGGCTACACCTTC
once,TRBD2,TRBJ2-5,TRBV2,CASSATTSPSGKHLPRETQYF,TGTGCCAGCAGTGCAACTACCTCCCCTAGCGGGAAGCACCTCCCCCGAGAGACCCAGTACTTC
.,.,TRBJ1-1,TRBV5-1,CASSSGTFPTEAFF,TGCGCCAGCAGCTCCGGGACTTTCCCGACTGAAGCTTTCTTT
.,.,TRBJ2-3,TRBV29-1,CSVRRQDLNTDTQYF,TGCAGCGTTCGGCGACAGGACCTAAACACAGATACGCAGTATTTT
.,.,TRBJ2-7,TRBV3-1/TRBV3-2,CASSATGLGQYF,TGTGCCAGCAGCGCAACAGGTCTTGGGCAGTACTTC
.,TRBD2,TRBJ2-5,TRBV7-2,CASRRTSGEQETQYF,TGTGCCAGCAGGAGGACTAGCGGGGAGCAAGAGACCCAGTACTTC
.,TRBD1,TRBJ1-4,TRBV6-5,CASRRQGSNEKLFF,TGTGCCAGCAGACGACAGGGGTCTAATGAAAAACTGTTTTTT
.,TRBD1,TRBJ2-3,TRBV7-2,CASSSGQGRGDTQYF,TGTGCCAGCAGCTCCGGACAGGGGCGGGGAGATACGCAGTATTTT